A single T cell receptor beta chain is shown here with its context. The antigen it recognizes is unknown. Per-base quality was not reported, and no clone a single base away is much larger than it. These data are taken from a study of cytomegalovirus exposure and HLA in healthy donors (dated 2017 in TCRdb). Regarding the research as a whole: In an earlier analysis of several hundred of the donors, 276 Gb of sequence data and 90 million to 130 million unique TCR beta sequences from 150 million to 200 million T cells were reported. An early release that covered approximately 600 HLA-typed donors contained approximately 300 gigabases of sequencing data and 70 million to 100 million unique TCR sequences. Of the 398 genotyped donors, 65% to 90% fell in the genetic ancestry cluster associated with self-reported Caucasian donors. The aim of the study was to test whether cataloging public T cell receptors could identify signatures of past pathogen exposure. The study profiled the T cell repertoires of hundreds of subjects by immunosequencing and related them to cytomegalovirus serostatus. Along with the approximately 650-subject first cohort, a separate validation cohort of 120 different subjects was used. High-throughput TCR immunosequencing, statistical association of individual TCRs with disease status, and machine learning were combined to predict cytomegalovirus infection status. To study patterns of TCR occurrence, a later analysis re-analyzed previously published TCR beta repertoires from around 700 donors and added high-resolution HLA genotyping. Rather than using new phenotypic data, the later analysis identified candidate immune exposures from TCR beta sequences and from how often those sequences occurred across donors. To decide whether each TCR beta V gene segment behaved as functional or pseudogenic, an earlier analysis of over 500 of the donors relied on high-throughput TCR beta sequencing. Alongside the repertoire data, information on donor age, sex, ethnicity and CMV serostatus was compiled. In a later genetic analysis, genome-wide SNP genotypes for 398 of the 666 donors were used, and that subset was treated as a discovery cohort. All discovery cohort repertoires had been generated using a single sequencing platform. Both class I and class II loci were covered by HLA typing, at four-digit resolution. The number of typed donors differed by locus: about 620-630 for A, B, C, DRB1 and DQB1; 522 for DQA1; around 580 for DPA1; and around 470 for DPB1. Roughly five DR-DQ haplotypes were treated as single units for association and clustering because of strong linkage in the cohort. Across about 370 genotyped donors of the cohort, an average of approximately 240,000 unique TCR beta nucleotide sequences per donor were sequenced, and around 19% of those sequences were non-productive. Summary of the overall study and its limitations: According to a later analysis, TCR association rates differed among HLA loci, with DRB1 alleles showing the most associated TCRs and HLA-C alleles showing the fewest. In a later analysis, HLA-associated TCR beta chains were found to be more clonally expanded and to have lower generation probabilities than equally common non-associated chains. At a false discovery rate of 0.05, a later analysis linked some 17,000 TCR beta sequences to specific HLA alleles. In both the original and validation cohorts, the classifier was reported to diagnose cytomegalovirus status with high specificity and sensitivity. Immune exposure information for the cohort was limited to CMV serostatus. Because some donors lacked HLA typing at each locus, the association tests relied only on the typed subset. A further reported finding was that TCR beta sequences accurately predicted the HLA-A and HLA-B alleles for most subjects in the first cohort. Across donors, most TCR sequences were observed very rarely, whereas some public TCRs were present in many individuals. In vitro tests confirmed that a few of the cytomegalovirus-associated TCR beta chains recognize cytomegalovirus antigens. A group of highly shared sequence variants was considered likely to be a technical artifact of the sequencing pipeline. The 87-base-pair reads could not distinguish some IMGT-functional V segments, including TRBV6-2 and TRBV6-3, so those segments were excluded. When HLA alleles, especially DR and DQ, strongly co-occurred, attributing TCR associations to individual alleles was difficult. A total of roughly 160 TCR beta chains were listed by the study as associated with cytomegalovirus. Only TCR beta chains were sequenced in this cohort, and the absence of alpha or paired-chain data limited detectable features. Linkage disequilibrium might explain the correlated functional status among segregating V segments, but an unknown experimental factor could not be ruled out. Because counts were too low, about 18 rarely observed V segments, including chromosome 9 orphons, were left out of the earlier analysis of a few hundred of the donors. In an earlier analysis of fewer than 700 of the donors, most TCR beta V segments appeared in productive rearrangements about 87% or about 30% of the time, broadly matching IMGT annotations. According to a later analysis, most CMV-associated TCR beta chains appeared to be HLA-restricted, and the HLA associations seemed to be driven largely by CMV exposure. In a later analysis, several top co-occurrence clusters were reported to appear linked to parvovirus B19, influenza, CMV and Epstein-Barr virus. Roughly uniform sequencing depth across donors was assumed in presence/absence analyses, although this assumption may not hold. In a later genetic analysis, a missense DCLRE1C variant was associated with V-gene and J-gene trimming of TCR beta chains, and the association was replicated in an independent cohort. In a later genetic analysis, fewer N-insertions in productive TCRs were reported among donors in an Asian-associated ancestry cluster than the roughly 670-donor mean. It was suggested by the authors that the approach could potentially be generalized to other disease states and immunological phenotypes.

CDR3 length: 16 amino acids, cysteine to phenylalanine. Only the CDR3 part of the read is kept: 48 bases, read in frame from the first base. A distance of 16 bases separates the germline ends of V and J, which lose 2 bases and 3 bases respectively. From the germline V gene, CDR1 is MNHNS and CDR2 is SASEGT. Library method: the immunoSEQ multiplex PCR assay. A mixture of 60 forward primers for TCR Vbeta segments and 13 reverse primers for TCR Jbeta segments was used in the multiplex PCR. The CDR3 region of rearranged TCR beta genes was amplified from genomic DNA with a multiplex PCR assay. On the Illumina HiSeq System, the amplified TCR beta libraries were sequenced as 87-base-pair reads. Per the authors' processing: A later analysis counted about 80 million unique TCR beta chains across the 500 to 850 repertoires, and 9.5 million to 11 million of these chains were shared by at least two donors. A nearest-neighbor algorithm error-corrected the raw reads and collapsed the reads into unique sequences, merging closely related sequences to remove PCR and sequencing errors. To assign V, D and J gene segments, CDR3 sequences were aligned to IMGT reference sequences. For a sequence to be retained, at least a six-nucleotide match to both a V gene segment and a J gene segment was required. A rearrangement was called productive if the CDR3 had no stop codons and remained in frame with V and J, and every other rearrangement was called non-productive. Following IMGT convention, CDR3 was defined as the stretch from the second conserved V-encoded cysteine up to the conserved J-encoded phenylalanine. The earlier analysis of 500 to 750 of the donors excluded any sequence lacking an unambiguous match to a single V gene segment. An earlier analysis of several hundred of the donors classified V segments as functional when productive rearrangements were above 56.7% and as segregating when the standard deviation between donors was above 5%. A statistical classification framework was developed to diagnose cytomegalovirus status using the catalog of TCR beta chain sequences. V and J gene assignment, in a later analysis, came from comparing TCR nucleotide sequences with IMGT/GENE-DB human TR gene sequences. Using the TCRdist pipeline, a later analysis assigned CDR3 sequences along with most-parsimonious VDJ recombination scenarios. In a later analysis, every TCR beta chain was defined by the combination of its CDR3 amino acid sequence and its V-gene family, and reads without a unique V-gene family were dropped. To address suspected cross-contamination and a sequencing artifact, a later analysis removed several hundred highly shared, low-generation-probability nucleotide sequences. A later analysis calculated a clonal expansion index for each public chain from normalized within-repertoire ranks of inferred template counts. In a later analysis, generation probabilities were computed with a VDJ recombination model fitted to out-of-frame rearrangements, and the resulting probabilities were checked against IGoR. In a later analysis, hypergeometric tests were used to score TCR-TCR, TCR-HLA and TCR-CMV co-occurrence, with a repertoire-size bias correction applied to TCR pairs. To estimate false discovery rates, a later analysis permuted the HLA or CMV assignments 20 times. A later analysis grouped co-occurring TCRs with DBSCAN, adding TCRdist sequence similarity when clustering within HLA-allele-positive subsets. Repertoires with fewer than 30,000 or more than 120,000 public chains, plus five repertoires with anomalous nucleotide sharing, were excluded from co-occurrence clustering. As stored in TCRdb, this immuneACCESS dataset retains in-frame rearrangements with V and J assigned. A fraction of the clones does not appear; measured against another copy, unresolved V genes explain less than half of the discrepancy, and the remainder lacks a known reason. The V and J calls and clone size were taken over from that table, and D and trimming were inferred from the DNA. The sample includes 140,000 or so clones, with 60% to 85% observed a single time. Around 1.9% of the sample belongs to the ten largest clones.

The cohort was made up of roughly 670 healthy bone marrow donors. All cohort members were sampled while nominally healthy, although unrecorded immune exposures were likely present. The donor tested CMV seronegative and was one of the 352 seronegative cohort members. Each donor provided a peripheral blood sample, and peripheral blood mononuclear cells were used for TCR beta sequencing. The Qiagen DNeasy Blood Extraction Kit was used to extract genomic DNA from the blood cell samples. The sample consisted of PBMCs. This TCR was recovered from a man in his forties or fifties in good health and CMV-seronegative. The sequence links TRBV6-1 to TRBJ2-5, with TRBD2 perhaps the D gene, on 5 matching bases. The sequenced DNA is TGTGCCAGCAGTGAATTCTTGGGTCCCGGGGAAGAGACCCAGTACTTC. Translated, it gives CASSEFLGPGEETQYF.